The T cell receptor beta chain described here comes from a study of T-cell reconstitution after alpha-beta-depleted transplantation in children. This clonotype appeared a few times. Unique molecular identifiers were incorporated into the prepared TCRbeta library. TCRdb re-derived calls from the PCR reads in MiXCR, one entry per CDR3 protein. The sample shows around 600,000 distinct CDR3 sequences, more than 20% of them seen only once. Sequenced here: PBMCs, mostly from graft donor cells, sampled 360 days after TCRalphabeta/CD19-depleted stem cell transplant. The clonotype was recovered from a boy younger than two who had a stem cell transplant for acute myeloid leukemia, so the T cells may come from the graft donor.

CDR3 loop: CASSLEFAVRELFF. The CDR3 nucleotides read TGTGCCAGCAGTTTAGAATTTGCCGTACGGGAGCTGTTTTTT. The V call is TRBV12-3 or TRBV12-4, the J call TRBJ2-2, with D unresolved. This CDR3 has 14 amino acids. Deletions cut 1 base from V and 9 bases from J, with 12 bases between.